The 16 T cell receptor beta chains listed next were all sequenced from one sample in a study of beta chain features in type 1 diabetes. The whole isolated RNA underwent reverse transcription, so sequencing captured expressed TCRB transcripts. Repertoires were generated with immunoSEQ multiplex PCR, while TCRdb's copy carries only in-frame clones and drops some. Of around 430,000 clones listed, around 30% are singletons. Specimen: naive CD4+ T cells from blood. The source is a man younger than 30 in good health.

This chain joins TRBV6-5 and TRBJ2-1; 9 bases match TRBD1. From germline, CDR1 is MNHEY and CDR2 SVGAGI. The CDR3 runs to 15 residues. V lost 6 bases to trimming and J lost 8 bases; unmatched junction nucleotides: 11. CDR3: CASSDAGTGKHEQFF. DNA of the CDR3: TGTGCCAGCAGCGACGCCGGGACAGGGAAGCATGAGCAGTTCTTC.

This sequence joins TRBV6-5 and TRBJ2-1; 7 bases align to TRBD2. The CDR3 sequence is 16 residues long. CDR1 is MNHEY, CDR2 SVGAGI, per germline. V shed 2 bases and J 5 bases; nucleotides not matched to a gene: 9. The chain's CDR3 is CASSYRGGGRDNEQFF. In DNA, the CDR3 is TGTGCCAGCAGTTACAGGGGAGGAGGGAGGGACAATGAGCAGTTCTTC.

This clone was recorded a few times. The CDR3 spells CASSESWTASGYTF. In DNA form, the CDR3 reads TGTGCCAGCAGCGAGTCATGGACAGCCTCAGGCTACACCTTC. The J gene is TRBJ1-2, the V gene TRBV2; TRBD1 is a possible D gene (6 bases). The ends were cut back, 6 bases at V and 8 bases at J, with 19 bases in the middle. Germline CDR1 SNHLY, CDR2 FYNNEI. The CDR3 is 14 residues long.

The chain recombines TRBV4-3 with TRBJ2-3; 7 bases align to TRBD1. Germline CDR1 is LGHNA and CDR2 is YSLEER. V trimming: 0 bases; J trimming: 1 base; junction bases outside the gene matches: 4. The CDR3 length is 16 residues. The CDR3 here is CASSQDTGEGTDTQYF. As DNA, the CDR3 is TGCGCCAGCAGCCAAGATACAGGGGAAGGCACAGATACGCAGTATTTT.

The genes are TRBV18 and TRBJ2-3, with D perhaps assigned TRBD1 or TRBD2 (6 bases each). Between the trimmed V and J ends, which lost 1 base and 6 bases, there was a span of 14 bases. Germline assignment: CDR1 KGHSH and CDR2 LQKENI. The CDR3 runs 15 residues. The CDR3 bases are TGTGCCAGCTCACCACTTGTACAGGGAGGCGATACGCAGTATTTT. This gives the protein CASSPLVQGGDTQYF.

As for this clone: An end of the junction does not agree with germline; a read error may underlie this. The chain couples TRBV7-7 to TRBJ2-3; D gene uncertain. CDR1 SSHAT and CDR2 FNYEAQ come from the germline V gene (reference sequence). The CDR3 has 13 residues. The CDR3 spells CASSLWNTDTQYF. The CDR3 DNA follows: TGTGCTAGCAGCTTATGGAACACAGATACGCAGTATTTT.

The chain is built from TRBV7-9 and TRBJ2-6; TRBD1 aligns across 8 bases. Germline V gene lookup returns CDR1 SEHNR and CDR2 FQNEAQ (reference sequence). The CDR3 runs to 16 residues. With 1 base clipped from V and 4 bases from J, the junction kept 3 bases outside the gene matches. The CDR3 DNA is TGTGCCAGCAGCTTAGGGACAGGGTTAGGGGCCAACGTCCTGACTTTC. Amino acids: CASSLGTGLGANVLTF.

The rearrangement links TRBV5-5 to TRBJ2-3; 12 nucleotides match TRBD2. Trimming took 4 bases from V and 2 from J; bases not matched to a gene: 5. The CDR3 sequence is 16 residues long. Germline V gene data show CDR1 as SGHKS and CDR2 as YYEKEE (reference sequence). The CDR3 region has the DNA TGTGCCAGCAGCACCGGACTAGCGGGAAACACAGATACGCAGTATTTT. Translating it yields CASSTGLAGNTDTQYF.

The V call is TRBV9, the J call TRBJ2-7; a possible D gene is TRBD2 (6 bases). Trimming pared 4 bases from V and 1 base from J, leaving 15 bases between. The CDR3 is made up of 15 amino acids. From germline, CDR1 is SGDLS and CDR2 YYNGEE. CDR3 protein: CASSPRGSSSYEQYF. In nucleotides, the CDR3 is TGTGCCAGCAGCCCTCGGGGGAGTTCATCCTACGAGCAGTACTTC.

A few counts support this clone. This CDR3 is CAWSASYKRDGGNEKLFF. DNA for the CDR3: TGTGCCTGGAGTGCCTCCTATAAAAGGGACGGGGGGAATGAAAAACTGTTTTTT. This chain links TRBV30 with TRBJ1-4, with TRBD1 as a possible D gene (5 bases). V was clipped by 1 base and J by 5 bases, with 23 bases between them. This CDR3 is 18 amino acids long. Germline loops: CDR1 GTSNPN, CDR2 SVGIG (reference sequence).

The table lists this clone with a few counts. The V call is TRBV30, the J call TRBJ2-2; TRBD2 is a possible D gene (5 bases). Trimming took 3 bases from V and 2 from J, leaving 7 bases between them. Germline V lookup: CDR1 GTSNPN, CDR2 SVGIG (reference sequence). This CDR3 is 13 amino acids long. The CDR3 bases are TGTGCCTGGAGCGGGATTAACACCGGGGAGCTGTTTTTT. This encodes CAWSGINTGELFF.

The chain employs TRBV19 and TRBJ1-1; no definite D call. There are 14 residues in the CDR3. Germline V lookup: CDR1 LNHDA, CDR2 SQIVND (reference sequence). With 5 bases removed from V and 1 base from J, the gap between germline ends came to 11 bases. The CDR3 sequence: CASSVGPTNTEAFF. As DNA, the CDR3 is TGTGCCAGTAGTGTCGGACCGACGAACACTGAAGCTTTCTTT.

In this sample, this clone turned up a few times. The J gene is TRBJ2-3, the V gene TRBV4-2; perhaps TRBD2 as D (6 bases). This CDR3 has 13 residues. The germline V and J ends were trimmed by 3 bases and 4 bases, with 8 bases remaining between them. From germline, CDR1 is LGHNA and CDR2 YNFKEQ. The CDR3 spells CASSQTRADTQYF. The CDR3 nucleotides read TGTGCCAGCAGCCAGACTAGGGCAGATACGCAGTATTTT.

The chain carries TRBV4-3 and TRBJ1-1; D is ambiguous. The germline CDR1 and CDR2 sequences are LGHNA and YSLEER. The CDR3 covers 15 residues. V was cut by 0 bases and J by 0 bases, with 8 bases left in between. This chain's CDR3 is CASSQDRRMNTEAFF. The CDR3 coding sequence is TGCGCCAGCAGCCAAGACAGGCGCATGAACACTGAAGCTTTCTTT.

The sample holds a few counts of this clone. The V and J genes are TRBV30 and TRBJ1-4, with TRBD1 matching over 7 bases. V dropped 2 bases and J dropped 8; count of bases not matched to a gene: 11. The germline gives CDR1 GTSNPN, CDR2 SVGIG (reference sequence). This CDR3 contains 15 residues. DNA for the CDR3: TGTGCCTGGAGTTTTCAGACAGGGCTTGGGGAAAAACTGTTTTTT. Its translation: CAWSFQTGLGEKLFF.

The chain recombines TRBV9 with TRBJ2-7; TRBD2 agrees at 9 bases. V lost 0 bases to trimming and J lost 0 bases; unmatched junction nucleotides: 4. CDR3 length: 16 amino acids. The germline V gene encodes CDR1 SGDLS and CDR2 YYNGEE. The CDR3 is CASSVAGSGSSYEQYF. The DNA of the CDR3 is TGTGCCAGCAGCGTAGCAGGTAGCGGGAGCTCCTACGAGCAGTACTTC.